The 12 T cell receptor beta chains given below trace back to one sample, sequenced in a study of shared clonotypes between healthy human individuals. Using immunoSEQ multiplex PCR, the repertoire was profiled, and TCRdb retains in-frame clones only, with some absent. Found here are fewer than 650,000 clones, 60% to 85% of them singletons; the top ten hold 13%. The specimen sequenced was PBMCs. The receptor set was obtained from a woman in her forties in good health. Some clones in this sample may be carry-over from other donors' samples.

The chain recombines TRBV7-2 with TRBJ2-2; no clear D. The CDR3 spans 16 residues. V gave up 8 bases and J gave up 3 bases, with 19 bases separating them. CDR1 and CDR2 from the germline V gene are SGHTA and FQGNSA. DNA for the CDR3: TGTGCCAGCCCGAACTACGGACGGACCTACACCGGGGAGCTGTTTTTT. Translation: CASPNYGRTYTGELFF.

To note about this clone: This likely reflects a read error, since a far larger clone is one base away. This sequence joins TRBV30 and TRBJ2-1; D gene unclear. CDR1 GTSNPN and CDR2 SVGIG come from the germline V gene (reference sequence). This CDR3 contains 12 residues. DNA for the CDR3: TGTGTCTGGAGTGGACCCCCGGGTGAGCAGTTCTTC. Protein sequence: CVWSGPPGEQFF.

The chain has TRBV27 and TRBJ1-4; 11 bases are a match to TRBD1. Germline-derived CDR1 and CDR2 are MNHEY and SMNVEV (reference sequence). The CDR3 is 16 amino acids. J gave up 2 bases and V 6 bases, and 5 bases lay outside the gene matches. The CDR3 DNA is TGTGCCAGCAGCCGAGGACAGGGGGCGACTAATGAAAAACTGTTTTTT. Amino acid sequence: CASSRGQGATNEKLFF.

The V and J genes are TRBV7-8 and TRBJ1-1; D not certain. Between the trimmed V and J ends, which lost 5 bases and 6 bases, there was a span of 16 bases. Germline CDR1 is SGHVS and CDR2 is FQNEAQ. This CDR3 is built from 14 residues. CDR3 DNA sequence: TGTGCCAGCAGCCCCTTCCTGGGATTTGCTGAAGCTTTCTTT. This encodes CASSPFLGFAEAFF.

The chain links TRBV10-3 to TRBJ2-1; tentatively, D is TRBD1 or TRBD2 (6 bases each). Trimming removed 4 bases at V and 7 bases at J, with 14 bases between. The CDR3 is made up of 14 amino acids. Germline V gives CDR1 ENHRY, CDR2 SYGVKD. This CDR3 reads CAISVSGGGNEQFF. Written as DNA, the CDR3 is TGTGCCATCAGTGTGAGCGGAGGGGGAAATGAGCAGTTCTTC.

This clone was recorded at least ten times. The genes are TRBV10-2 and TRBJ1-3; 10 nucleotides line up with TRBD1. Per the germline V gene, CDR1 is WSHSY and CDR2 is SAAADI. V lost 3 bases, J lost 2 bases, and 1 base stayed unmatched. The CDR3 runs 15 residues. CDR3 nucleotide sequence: TGCGCCAGCAGTGATGGACAGGGGGCTGGAAACACCATATATTTT. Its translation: CASSDGQGAGNTIYF.

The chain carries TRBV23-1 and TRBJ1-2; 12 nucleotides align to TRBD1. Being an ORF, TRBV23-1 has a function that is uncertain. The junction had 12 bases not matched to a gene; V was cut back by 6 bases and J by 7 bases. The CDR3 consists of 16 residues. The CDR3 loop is CASSPRPGQGASGYTF. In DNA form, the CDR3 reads TGCGCCAGCAGCCCCCGCCCGGGACAGGGGGCTAGTGGCTACACCTTC.

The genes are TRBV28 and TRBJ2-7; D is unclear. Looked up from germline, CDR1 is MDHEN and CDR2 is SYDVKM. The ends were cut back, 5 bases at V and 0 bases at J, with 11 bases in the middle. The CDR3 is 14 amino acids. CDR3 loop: CASSPYRGSYEQYF. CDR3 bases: TGTGCCAGCAGTCCTTACAGAGGCTCCTACGAGCAGTACTTC.

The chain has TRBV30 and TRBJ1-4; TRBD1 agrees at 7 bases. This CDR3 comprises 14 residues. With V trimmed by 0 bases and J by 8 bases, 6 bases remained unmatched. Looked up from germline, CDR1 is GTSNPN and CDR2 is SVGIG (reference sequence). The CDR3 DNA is TGTGCCTGGAGTGTAGGGGGCATGAACGAAAAACTGTTTTTT. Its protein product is CAWSVGGMNEKLFF.

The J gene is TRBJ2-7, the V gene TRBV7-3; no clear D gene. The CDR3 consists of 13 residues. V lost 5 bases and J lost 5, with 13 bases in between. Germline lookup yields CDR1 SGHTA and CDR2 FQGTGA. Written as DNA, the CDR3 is TGTGCCAGCAGCCGCCGTGGACGAGACGAGCAGTACTTC. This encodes CASSRRGRDEQYF. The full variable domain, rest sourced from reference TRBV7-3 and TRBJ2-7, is GAGVSQTPSNKVTEKGKYVELRCDPISGHTALYWYRQSLGQGPEFLIYFQGTGAADDSGLPNDRFFAVRPEGSVSTLKIQRTERGDSAVYLCASSRRGRDEQYFGPGTRLTVT.

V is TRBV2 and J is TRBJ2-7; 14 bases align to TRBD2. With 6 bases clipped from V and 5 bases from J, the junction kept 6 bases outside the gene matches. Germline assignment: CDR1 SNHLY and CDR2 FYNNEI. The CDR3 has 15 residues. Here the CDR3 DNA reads TGTGCCAGCAGGCAGGGACTAGCGGGAGTAAACGAGCAGTACTTC. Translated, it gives CASRQGLAGVNEQYF. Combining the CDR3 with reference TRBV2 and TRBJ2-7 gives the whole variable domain EPEVTQTPSHQVTQMGQEVILRCVPISNHLYFYWYRQILGQKVEFLVSFYNNEISEKSEIFDDQFSVERPDGSNFTLKIRSTKLEDSAMYFCASRQGLAGVNEQYFGPGTRLTVT.

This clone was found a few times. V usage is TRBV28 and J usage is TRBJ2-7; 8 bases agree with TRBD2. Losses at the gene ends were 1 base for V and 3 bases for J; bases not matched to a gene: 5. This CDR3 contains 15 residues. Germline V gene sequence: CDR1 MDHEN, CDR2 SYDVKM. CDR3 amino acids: CASSLYAGGLYEQYF. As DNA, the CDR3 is TGTGCCAGCAGTTTATACGCGGGAGGTCTCTACGAGCAGTACTTC.